A selection of T cell receptor beta chains follows, all from one sample in a study of shared clonotypes between healthy human individuals. Libraries were prepared by immunoSEQ multiplex PCR; TCRdb keeps only in-frame clonotypes and omits some of them. The profile shows about 1,500,000 clones, 96% of them singletons. Input material: naive CD4+ T cells sorted from blood. These receptor sequences come from a man aged 25 to 45 in good health. CDR3s include the opening cysteine and the closing phenylalanine or tryptophan. A D gene is named only where the DNA matches it firmly. A clone size is listed for some rows: how often the clone was seen (once, few, many), or a class if it is expanded.

>TRBV5-8|NA|TRBJ1-2|NA
CASSARRGPGDGYTF
TGTGCCAGCAGCGCCCGGAGGGGTCCAGGGGATGGCTACACCTTC
>TRBV10-3|TRBD1|TRBJ1-5|NA
CAISENPTGRNQPQHF
TGTGCCATCAGTGAGAACCCGACAGGGCGAAATCAGCCCCAGCATTTT
>TRBV7-9|NA|TRBJ2-5|NA
CASSSGSAVSETQYF
TGTGCCAGCAGCTCGGGCTCCGCGGTTTCAGAGACCCAGTACTTC
>TRBV29-1|NA|TRBJ2-7|NA
CSAQGFEQYF
TGCAGCGCACAGGGTTTCGAGCAGTACTTC
>TRBV19|NA|TRBJ2-1|NA
CASSITFLYEQFF
TGTGCCAGTAGTATTACATTTCTCTATGAGCAGTTCTTC
>TRBV5-8|TRBD1|TRBJ2-3|NA
CASSLVFGTGGTDTQYF
TGTGCCAGCAGCTTGGTGTTCGGGACAGGGGGCACAGATACGCAGTATTTT
>TRBV6-5|NA|TRBJ2-6|NA
CASSYNSLGANVLTF
TGTGCCAGCAGTTACAACAGTCTCGGGGCCAACGTCCTGACTTTC
>TRBV18|TRBD1|TRBJ2-2|NA
CASSPTTGGDSGTGELFF
TGTGCCAGCTCACCGACTACAGGGGGAGATTCGGGCACCGGGGAGCTGTTTTTT
>TRBV28|NA|TRBJ2-3|NA
CASSGVFYTQYF
TGTGCCAGCAGCGGGGTTTTTTATACGCAGTATTTT
>TRBV29-1|TRBD2|TRBJ2-7|NA
CSVLAGAYEQYF
TGCAGCGTCCTAGCGGGAGCCTACGAGCAGTACTTC
>TRBV7-3|NA|TRBJ2-1|NA
CASSFGASSYNEQFF
TGTGCCAGCAGCTTCGGGGCAAGCTCCTACAATGAGCAGTTCTTC
>TRBV7-2|TRBD2|TRBJ2-7|NA
CASSLAALAGVEQYF
TGTGCCAGCAGCTTAGCGGCACTAGCGGGAGTCGAGCAGTACTTC
>TRBV28|NA|TRBJ2-4|once
CASSSAAKNIQYF
TGTGCCAGCAGTAGCGCAGCCAAAAACATTCAGTACTTC
>TRBV2|TRBD2|TRBJ2-5|NA
CASSGLAGVETQYF
TGTGCCAGCAGTGGACTAGCGGGAGTTGAGACCCAGTACTTC
>TRBV7-2|NA|TRBJ1-2|NA
CASSLDENYGYTF
TGTGCCAGCAGCTTAGACGAGAACTATGGCTACACCTTC
>TRBV7-9|NA|TRBJ1-1|NA
CASSLERGTEAFF
TGTGCCAGCAGCTTAGAGCGGGGCACTGAAGCTTTCTTT
>TRBV19|TRBD1|TRBJ2-2|NA
CASARQGWSGELFF
TGTGCCAGTGCAAGACAGGGGTGGAGCGGGGAGCTGTTTTTT
>TRBV7-8|TRBD1|TRBJ1-2|NA
CASSPGQGRYGYTF
TGTGCCAGCAGCCCTGGACAGGGAAGGTATGGCTACACCTTC
>TRBV4-3|TRBD1|TRBJ2-1|NA
CASSPLGQGGYNEQFF
TGCGCCAGCAGCCCCCTCGGACAGGGCGGGTACAATGAGCAGTTCTTC
>TRBV5-1|TRBD2|TRBJ2-5|NA
CASSLALAGGETQYF
TGCGCCAGCAGCTTGGCACTAGCGGGAGGTGAGACCCAGTACTTC
>TRBV10-1|TRBD1|TRBJ2-7|NA
CASSPRQGGNYEQYF
TGCGCCAGCAGTCCCAGACAGGGGGGGAACTACGAGCAGTACTTC
>TRBV11-2|TRBD2|TRBJ2-2|once
CASSPRLAGPLFGELFF
TGTGCCAGCAGCCCGAGACTAGCGGGGCCCCTATTTGGGGAGCTGTTTTTT
>TRBV7-9|NA|TRBJ1-3|NA
CASSLAGGTGNTIYF
TGTGCCAGCAGCTTGGCGGGGGGCACTGGAAACACCATATATTTT
>TRBV5-1|NA|TRBJ2-1|NA
CASSFDSSYNEQFF
TGCGCCAGCAGCTTCGACAGCTCCTACAATGAGCAGTTCTTC
>TRBV7-2|NA|TRBJ2-5|NA
CASSYQRIHPGLKETQYF
TGTGCCAGCAGCTATCAGCGCATACACCCGGGGCTAAAAGAGACCCAGTACTTC
>TRBV7-9|TRBD2|TRBJ2-5|once
CASSRTSGTVKETQYF
TGTGCCAGCAGCAGAACCAGCGGGACCGTGAAAGAGACCCAGTACTTC
>TRBV19|TRBD2|TRBJ2-5|NA
CASSIRTSGQETQYF
TGTGCCAGTAGTATCCGAACTAGCGGACAAGAGACCCAGTACTTC
>TRBV4-2|NA|TRBJ2-3|NA
CASSQGGSTDTQYF
TGTGCCAGCAGCCAAGGAGGTAGCACAGATACGCAGTATTTT
>TRBV10-3|NA|TRBJ2-3|NA
CAIRPAADTQYF
TGTGCCATCAGGCCAGCGGCAGATACGCAGTATTTT
>TRBV2|NA|TRBJ2-7|NA
CASSDPLNAGSLHEQYF
TGTGCCAGCAGTGACCCTCTTAATGCGGGATCCCTCCACGAGCAGTACTTC
>TRBV6-5|NA|TRBJ2-1|NA
CASSGGTPYNEQFF
TGTGCCAGCAGTGGCGGGACGCCCTACAATGAGCAGTTCTTC